These T cell receptor beta chains were read from a single sample in a study of blood T cell repertoires in COVID-19. The table came from immunoSEQ multiplex PCR; TCRdb's copy has only in-frame clones and leaves some out. The data show tens of thousands of clones, with 79% seen just once and 5.4% held by the top ten. Sequencing input: peripheral blood. The receptors here all came from a woman of 80 years or more with active or convalescent COVID-19. The CDR3 runs from the conserved cysteine through the conserved F or W. A D gene is named only where the DNA matches it firmly. Rows may omit the clone size; those that give it use once, few, many or a size class.

D	size	V	J	DNA	CDR3
TRBD1	NA	TRBV12-3/TRBV12-4	TRBJ1-1	TGTGCCAGCAGTTTTTCCGGACAGGGGAGAGCTTTCTTT	CASSFSGQGRAFF
TRBD2	once	TRBV28	TRBJ2-3	TGTGCCAGCAGTTTGGACGGGAGGGATACGCAGTATTTT	CASSLDGRDTQYF
NA	NA	TRBV4-3	TRBJ2-3	TGCGCCAGCAGCCAAGTAGCGCAGAACACAGATACGCAGTATTTT	CASSQVAQNTDTQYF
NA	once	TRBV7-2	TRBJ1-1	TGTGCCAGCAGCTCCCCCGGGGGACGGCCGAACACTGAAGCTTTCTTT	CASSSPGGRPNTEAFF
TRBD1	few	TRBV19	TRBJ1-2	TGTGCCAGTAGTAGCTTGGGACAGGCCGATTATGGCTACACCTTC	CASSSLGQADYGYTF
TRBD1	few	TRBV7-9	TRBJ2-7	TGTGCCAGCAGCCTGGACAGGGACGAGCAGTACTTC	CASSLDRDEQYF
NA	few	TRBV5-4	TRBJ2-7	TGTGCCAGCAGCTTGGATACTAGAAATAGCTACGAGCAGTACTTC	CASSLDTRNSYEQYF
TRBD2	NA	TRBV6-2/TRBV6-3	TRBJ2-1	TGTGCCAGCAGTCGAGCGGGAGGCAGCTCCTACAATGAGCAGTTCTTC	CASSRAGGSSYNEQFF
NA	NA	TRBV11-2	TRBJ2-3	TGTGCCAGCAGCTTAGTCACCGGGAGTGCGGTAGATACGCAGTATTTT	CASSLVTGSAVDTQYF
TRBD2	NA	TRBV5-1	TRBJ2-2	TGCGCCAGCAGCCCAGGGACTAGCGGGGGTTACACCGGGGAGCTGTTTTTT	CASSPGTSGGYTGELFF
NA	NA	TRBV11-2	TRBJ2-7	TGTGCCAGCAGCTCCTTCACGGCAAGGAGGATACACTACGAGCAGTACTTC	CASSSFTARRIHYEQYF
TRBD2	NA	TRBV15	TRBJ2-1	TGTGCCACCAGCAGAGATGAGACTAGCGGGTACAATGAGCAGTTCTTC	CATSRDETSGYNEQFF
NA	NA	TRBV6-5	TRBJ1-6	TGTGCCAGCATGCGCATCGATTCACCCCTCCACTTT	CASMRIDSPLHF
NA	NA	TRBV11-2	TRBJ1-3	TGTGCCAGCAGCTTGCAAGGGGCTGCTGGAAACACCATATATTTT	CASSLQGAAGNTIYF
TRBD2	once	TRBV7-9	TRBJ2-3	TGTGCCAGCAGCTTAGACCTAGCGGGTGCTAGCACAGATACGCAGTATTTT	CASSLDLAGASTDTQYF
NA	NA	TRBV7-2	TRBJ2-1	TGTGCCAGCAGCCCCCGGAGGCGTCAGAGCTCCTACAATGAGCAGTTCTTC	CASSPRRRQSSYNEQFF
TRBD1	few	TRBV18	TRBJ1-1	TGTGCCAGCTCACCCCTCGGACAGGGCGACACTGAAGCTTTCTTT	CASSPLGQGDTEAFF
TRBD1	NA	TRBV4-3	TRBJ1-1	TGCGCCAGCAGCCAAACTGGAGGACAGGGGGTTACTGAAGCTTTCTTT	CASSQTGGQGVTEAFF
NA	NA	TRBV9	TRBJ1-3	TGTGCCAGCAGCGGCGGTTCATCCTCTGGAAACACCATATATTTT	CASSGGSSSGNTIYF